A single sample gave rise to the 26 T cell receptor beta chains below, sequenced in a study of blood T cell repertoires in COVID-19. Libraries were prepared by immunoSEQ multiplex PCR; TCRdb keeps only in-frame clonotypes and omits some of them. The sample lists 80,000 to 100,000 clones; about 82% were seen once. The specimen sequenced was peripheral blood. All receptors come from a woman older than 75 in a cohort sampled during active or convalescent COVID-19.

The chain joins TRBV18 to TRBJ1-1, with 9 bases that match TRBD1. Germline V gene lookup returns CDR1 KGHSH and CDR2 LQKENI. J gave up 1 base and V 4 bases, and 7 bases lay outside the gene matches. This CDR3 is built from 16 residues. CDR3 in DNA: TGTGCCAGCTCACGGGACAGGGTAATGACGAACACTGAAGCTTTCTTT. This sequence encodes CASSRDRVMTNTEAFF.

The chain employs TRBV6-5 and TRBJ2-7; 10 bases agree with TRBD2. CDR1 is MNHEY, CDR2 SVGAGI, per germline. CDR3 length: 12 residues. V trimming: 5 bases; J trimming: 13 bases; junction bases outside the gene matches: 8. CDR3 sequence: CASSLPSGSEYF. The CDR3 region has the DNA TGTGCCAGCAGTCTACCTAGCGGGAGCGAATACTTC.

This sequence joins TRBV3-1 (or the pseudogene TRBV3-2) and TRBJ2-5; 7 bases are a match to TRBD2. CDR3 size: 15 residues. CDR1 and CDR2 (germline): LGHDT, YNNKEL (reference sequence). The junction had 6 bases not matched to a gene; V was cut back by 1 base and J by 4 bases. The CDR3, as DNA: TGTGCCAGCAGCCAAGGGGGAGGGTATGGAGAGACCCAGTACTTC. Translated: CASSQGGGYGETQYF.

This clone is categorized as hyperexpanded. The V call is TRBV5-1, the J call TRBJ1-6; 7 nucleotides line up with TRBD1. Germline values: CDR1 SGHRS, CDR2 YFSETQ. V gave up 4 bases and J gave up 5 bases; unmatched junction bases: 6. This CDR3 contains 15 residues. The CDR3 region has the DNA TGCGCCAGCAGCATACAGGGGATGGATAATTCACCCCTCCACTTT. Protein: CASSIQGMDNSPLHF.

The V gene is TRBV5-1, the J gene TRBJ1-1, with D uncertain. The CDR3 covers 13 residues. Germline assignment: CDR1 SGHRS and CDR2 YFSETQ. V lost 0 bases to trimming and J lost 3 bases, with 6 bases between them. The CDR3 spells CASSLVPDTEAFF. The CDR3 bases are TGCGCCAGCAGCTTGGTGCCGGACACTGAAGCTTTCTTT.

This clone showed up just once. J is TRBJ2-2 and V is TRBV28; 7 bases line up with TRBD1. Germline assignment: CDR1 MDHEN and CDR2 SYDVKM. J gave up 5 bases and V 5 bases, and 8 bases lay outside the gene matches. This CDR3 has 15 residues. This chain's CDR3 is CASSPQGKGTGELFF. The CDR3 DNA sequence: TGTGCCAGCAGTCCACAGGGGAAGGGGACCGGGGAGCTGTTTTTT.

This chain links TRBV4-1 with TRBJ2-2, with 10 bases lining up with TRBD2. V trimming: 1 base; J trimming: 1 base; junction bases outside the gene matches: 0. Germline V gene sequence: CDR1 MGHRA, CDR2 YSYEKL. This CDR3 region has 16 residues. Here the CDR3 reads CASSQGLAGNTGELFF. The DNA of the CDR3 is TGCGCCAGCAGCCAAGGACTAGCGGGGAACACCGGGGAGCTGTTTTTT.

CDR3 residues: CASSEALGQGQPQHF. The DNA of the CDR3 is TGTGCCAGCAGTGAAGCGCTTGGACAGGGACAGCCCCAGCATTTT. This chain joins TRBV6-1 and TRBJ1-5, with 8 bases aligning to TRBD1. Germline V CDR1 and CDR2: MNHNS, SASEGT. The CDR3 is 15 residues long. With 0 bases clipped from V and 7 bases from J, the junction kept 5 bases outside the gene matches.

The chain is built from TRBV6-5 and TRBJ1-2; 7 bases line up with TRBD1. In germline, CDR1 is MNHEY, CDR2 SVGAGI. The CDR3 has 13 residues. V gave up 6 bases and J gave up 4 bases; unmatched junction bases: 5. CDR3 sequence: CASSPGQAYGYTF. The CDR3, as DNA: TGTGCCAGCAGCCCCGGACAGGCCTATGGCTACACCTTC.

This clone was observed a few times. The V call is TRBV5-3, the J call TRBJ2-5; D uncertain. TRBV5-3 is filed as an ORF, its function uncertain. The CDR3 has 13 residues. V lost 2 bases and J 4 bases, leaving 9 bases between the germline ends. In nucleotides, the CDR3 is TGTGCCAGAAGCTTATTGAGTAGAGAGACCCAGTACTTC. It specifies CARSLLSRETQYF.

This chain uses TRBV6-5 with TRBJ2-1; D may be TRBD1 (5 bases). The ends were cut back, 5 bases at V and 4 bases at J, with 12 bases in the middle. This CDR3 contains 14 residues. Per germline, CDR1 MNHEY and CDR2 SVGAGI. CDR3 coding DNA: TGTGCCAGCAGTCCCAGGACAAATTACAATGAGCAGTTCTTC. As protein: CASSPRTNYNEQFF.

As concerns this clone: One end of the junction varies from germline; a read error may be responsible. The gene calls are TRBV29-1 and TRBJ1-2; 8 bases are a match to TRBD1. The CDR3 runs 12 residues. Germline values: CDR1 SQVTM, CDR2 ANQGSEA. This CDR3 is CSVEGTGMGRPF. CDR3 DNA sequence: TGCAGCGTTGAAGGGACAGGGATGGGACGACCCTTC.

This chain uses TRBV12-2 with TRBJ1-2; the D call of TRBD1 is as the table states it, not checked on the DNA. TRBV12-2 is noted as a pseudogene. The CDR3 runs to 18 residues. CDR3 amino acids: CASRLARDRVGLNYGYTF. DNA for the CDR3: TGTGCAAGTCGCTTAGCCCGGGACAGGGTTGGCCTTAACTATGGCTACACCTTC.

The chain joins TRBV5-4 to TRBJ2-1, with D uncertain. Trimming stripped 4 bases from V and 5 bases from J, with 16 bases between. The length of the CDR3 is 15 residues. The V gene's germline CDR1 is SGHNT and CDR2 YYREEE (reference sequence). CDR3 region: CASSTKTATDNEQFF. The CDR3 DNA follows: TGTGCCAGCAGCACGAAAACAGCTACCGACAATGAGCAGTTCTTC.

The chain uses TRBV5-1 and TRBJ2-3; TRBD2 matches at 15 bases. CDR1 and CDR2 from the germline V gene are SGHRS and YFSETQ. Germline trimming cut 2 bases from V and 0 bases from J; bases unmatched to any gene: 4. There are 18 residues in the CDR3. Here the CDR3 reads CASSLPGLAGGSTDTQYF. The CDR3 coding sequence is TGCGCCAGCAGCTTACCAGGACTAGCGGGAGGGAGCACAGATACGCAGTATTTT. The full variable domain, rest sourced from reference TRBV5-1 and TRBJ2-3, is KAGVTQTPRYLIKTRGQQVTLSCSPISGHRSVSWYQQTPGQGLQFLFEYFSETQRNKGNFPGRFSGRQFSNSRSEMNVSTLELGDSALYLCASSLPGLAGGSTDTQYFGPGTRLTVL.

The CDR3 reads CASSIKQGAYGYTF. Written as DNA, the CDR3 is TGTGCCAGCAGTATAAAACAGGGGGCCTATGGCTACACCTTC. This chain uses TRBV6-5 with TRBJ1-2, with 9 bases that match TRBD1. V was pared by 5 bases and J by 4 bases, with 5 bases of the junction left unmatched. This CDR3 has 14 amino acids. Looked up from germline, CDR1 is MNHEY and CDR2 is SVGAGI.

The CDR3 sequence: CAWAGQVNSPLHF. The CDR3 DNA is TGTGCCTGGGCAGGACAGGTGAATTCACCCCTCCACTTT. The chain has TRBV30 and TRBJ1-6, with 7 bases aligning to TRBD1. From germline, CDR1 is GTSNPN and CDR2 SVGIG (reference sequence). V lost 5 bases and J lost 7; bases outside the gene matches: 5. This CDR3 comprises 13 residues.

The CDR3 reads CASSQESLVLEQFF. DNA for the CDR3: TGTGCCAGCAGCCAAGAAAGCCTTGTCCTTGAGCAGTTCTTC. V and J are TRBV3-1 (or the pseudogene TRBV3-2) and TRBJ2-1; D ambiguous. The V gene lost 0 bases and the J gene lost 9 bases, with 12 bases spanning the gap. Per germline, CDR1 LGHDT and CDR2 YNNKEL (reference sequence). This CDR3 contains 14 residues.

The chain joins TRBV5-1 to TRBJ2-1; 7 bases agree with TRBD2. V was pared by 0 bases and J by 3 bases, with 6 bases of the junction left unmatched. The CDR3 length is 16 residues. CDR1 and CDR2 (germline): SGHRS, YFSETQ. CDR3 DNA: TGCGCCAGCAGCTTGGCCGGATCGGGAGGCTACAATGAGCAGTTCTTC. Encoded protein: CASSLAGSGGYNEQFF.

The chain carries TRBV3-1 (or the pseudogene TRBV3-2) and TRBJ1-2, with D unclear. The CDR3 sequence is 12 residues long. Germline values: CDR1 LGHDT, CDR2 YNNKEL (reference sequence). Trimming took off 3 bases at V and 6 bases at J, with 8 bases between the two ends. The CDR3: CASSHSADGYTF. The CDR3 DNA sequence: TGTGCCAGCAGCCACTCTGCGGATGGCTACACCTTC.

About this clone itself: The junction departs from germline at one end; a sequencing error may be responsible. In DNA form, the CDR3 reads TGCAGCGTTGAATTTCGGGACAGGGGATACGTTTTT. Translated, it gives CSVEFRDRGYVF. V is TRBV29-1 and J is TRBJ2-3, with 10 bases matching TRBD1. Germline V CDR1 and CDR2: SQVTM, ANQGSEA. This CDR3 is built from 12 residues.

This clone showed up just once. The genes are TRBV14 and TRBJ1-1; 9 bases match TRBD1. Germline V gene sequence: CDR1 SGHDN, CDR2 FVKESK. The V segment lost 4 bases and the J segment 1 base; nucleotides outside the gene matches: 4. The CDR3 loop spans 15 amino acids. CDR3 loop: CASSPRTGANTEAFF. Written as DNA, the CDR3 is TGTGCCAGCAGCCCCCGGACAGGGGCGAACACTGAAGCTTTCTTT.

This clone appeared a single time. This chain joins TRBV3-1 (or the pseudogene TRBV3-2) and TRBJ2-1; maybe TRBD2 (6 bases). Germline assignment: CDR1 LGHDT and CDR2 YNNKEL (reference sequence). Trimming left V 0 bases short and J 9 bases short, with 9 bases between. The CDR3 is 13 amino acids. The CDR3 DNA is TGTGCCAGCAGCCAAGATGGGGAGGCTGAGCAGTTCTTC. It translates to CASSQDGEAEQFF.

The chain employs TRBV6-5 and TRBJ1-1; perhaps TRBD1 as D (6 bases). The CDR3 spans 13 residues. CDR1 MNHEY and CDR2 SVGAGI come from the germline V gene. V lost 2 bases and J 6 bases, leaving 10 bases between the germline ends. The CDR3: CASSYGNRAEAFF. The CDR3 DNA reads TGTGCCAGCAGTTACGGGAACAGGGCTGAAGCTTTCTTT.

The rearrangement links TRBV28 to TRBJ1-6; 10 nucleotides agree with TRBD1. This CDR3 region has 16 residues. Germline CDR1 is MDHEN and CDR2 is SYDVKM. With V trimmed by 2 bases and J by 7 bases, 5 bases remained unmatched. CDR3 amino acids: CASSLGGTGANSPLHF. CDR3 nucleotides: TGTGCCAGCAGTTTAGGGGGGACAGGGGCAAATTCACCCCTCCACTTT.

This clone was observed once. V gene TRBV3-1 (or the pseudogene TRBV3-2) combines with J gene TRBJ1-1, with D uncertain. CDR1 and CDR2 (germline): LGHDT, YNNKEL (reference sequence). The V end was cut by 3 bases, the J end by 11 bases, with 10 bases between. The CDR3 covers 11 residues. As DNA, the CDR3 is TGTGCCAGCAGCCAGACGGGCGGGGCTTTCTTT. It yields the protein CASSQTGGAFF.